A single sample gave rise to the 3 T cell receptor beta chains below, sequenced in a study of memory CD4+ T cells and cytomegalovirus serostatus. Single viable CD3+CD4+CD8-CD45RO+ cells were sorted as the memory CD4+ T cells. The data were produced by immunoSEQ multiplex PCR, yet TCRdb's version contains in-frame clones alone and is incomplete. Of about 38,000 clones in the sample, 79% were seen once. Input material: memory CD4+ T cells from blood. These receptors were obtained from an adult in good health and CMV-seropositive.

The chain is built from TRBV5-8 and TRBJ2-1, with TRBD2 matching over 8 bases. The CDR3 length is 14 residues. J gave up 7 bases and V 4 bases, and 7 bases lay outside the gene matches. From germline, CDR1 is SGHTS and CDR2 YDEGEE. The CDR3 DNA reads as TGTGCCAGCAGCGCGACTAGCGCCTTAAATGAGCAGTTCTTC. Translating gives CASSATSALNEQFF.

The chain combines TRBV5-8 with TRBJ1-1, with 9 bases fitting TRBD1. This CDR3 is 14 amino acids long. V shed 5 bases, J shed 0 bases, and the junction held 2 bases outside the gene matches. The germline V gene encodes CDR1 SGHTS and CDR2 YDEGEE. In nucleotides, the CDR3 is TGTGCCAGCAGGTGGACAGGGGTGAACACTGAAGCTTTCTTT. Translating gives CASRWTGVNTEAFF. Full variable domain (rest looked up from reference TRBV5-8 and TRBJ1-1): EAGVTQSPTHLIKTRGQQATLRCSPISGHTSVYWYQQALGLGLQFLLWYDEGEERNRGNFPPRFSGRQFPNYSSELNVNALELEDSALYLCASRWTGVNTEAFFGQGTRLTVV.

This chain links TRBV25-1 with TRBJ2-7; perhaps TRBD2 as D (5 bases). The CDR3 sequence is 13 residues long. Germline V lookup: CDR1 MGHDK, CDR2 SYGVNS. Trimming stripped 8 bases from V and 0 bases from J, with 11 bases between. CDR3 sequence reads: CASGRSGSYEQYF. The DNA for the CDR3 is TGTGCCAGCGGAAGAAGCGGCTCCTACGAGCAGTACTTC.